These 25 T cell receptor beta chains came from one sample sequenced in a study of cytotoxic CD8 clonotypes in ibrutinib-treated CLL. Measured with immunoSEQ multiplex PCR; TCRdb has only the in-frame clones, and not every one. The table lists some 130,000 clones, approximately 85% of them singletons. The sequences come from PBMCs, collected after 24 months of ibrutinib treatment. The source is a human donor with chronic lymphocytic leukemia.

V is TRBV5-1 and J is TRBJ2-3, with unresolved D. CDR3 length equals 14 residues. CDR1 SGHRS and CDR2 YFSETQ come from the germline V gene. V lost 3 bases to trimming and J lost 5 bases, with 13 bases between them. The CDR3 reads CASSSTASGDTQYF. The CDR3 nucleotides read TGCGCCAGCAGCTCAACTGCCTCTGGAGATACGCAGTATTTT.

The chain joins TRBV11-3 to TRBJ2-1; maybe TRBD1 (6 bases). Germline lookup yields CDR1 SGHNT and CDR2 YENEEA. The V and J ends lost 5 bases and 6 bases respectively, with 11 bases between them. This CDR3 has 13 residues. The CDR3 is CASSKGTLNEQFF. The CDR3 region has the DNA TGTGCCAGCAGCAAAGGGACACTCAATGAGCAGTTCTTC.

V and J are TRBV7-2 and TRBJ2-5; 8 bases are a match to TRBD2. CDR1 and CDR2 from the germline V gene are SGHTA and FQGNSA. The V gene end was trimmed by 5 bases and the J gene end by 7 bases; junction bases not matched to a gene: 9. The CDR3 consists of 14 residues. The DNA of the CDR3 is TGTGCCAGCAGCCCAATAGCGGGACGGGGGACCCAGTACTTC. Translation gives CASSPIAGRGTQYF.

Relative to its sample, this clone is medium-sized. This chain connects TRBV7-8 to TRBJ1-5, with D unresolved. Germline V lookup: CDR1 SGHVS, CDR2 FQNEAQ. Trimming removed 5 bases from V and 9 bases from J, with 17 bases in between. The CDR3 covers 14 residues. CDR3 amino acids: CASSPDRVGSPQHF. CDR3 DNA: TGTGCCAGCAGCCCGGACCGGGTTGGTTCGCCCCAGCATTTT.

The genes are TRBV5-4 and TRBJ1-2; D gene uncertain. The CDR3 consists of 16 residues. Germline V gene data show CDR1 as SGHNT and CDR2 as YYREEE (reference sequence). The V end lost 0 bases, the J end lost 5 bases, and 17 bases lay between the germline ends. The CDR3 bases are TGTGCCAGCAGCTTGGTGTACGGCGCTATTGGGTATGGCTACACCTTC. Translated, it gives CASSLVYGAIGYGYTF.

The chain combines TRBV7-2 with TRBJ2-7; D is perhaps TRBD2 (6 bases). Between the trimmed V and J ends, which lost 8 bases and 7 bases, there was a span of 21 bases. The CDR3 has 14 amino acids. Germline-derived CDR1 and CDR2 are SGHTA and FQGNSA. CDR3 nucleotide sequence: TGTGCCAGCTCCTCCTACTGGGACTCGGGTGAGCAGTACTTC. Translated, it gives CASSSYWDSGEQYF.

The chain employs TRBV21-1 and TRBJ2-7; the table names TRBD1, a call not compared with the DNA. TRBV21-1 is designated a pseudogene. The CDR3 runs to 16 residues. Here the CDR3 reads CASSKERTEHSYEQYF. The CDR3 DNA sequence: TGTGCCAGCAGCAAAGAACGGACAGAACACTCCTACGAGCAGTACTTC.

The V call is TRBV9, the J call TRBJ1-1; D is unresolved. Germline V lookup: CDR1 SGDLS, CDR2 YYNGEE. The CDR3 consists of 14 residues. The germline V and J ends were trimmed by 0 bases and 1 base, with 7 bases remaining between them. Written as DNA, the CDR3 is TGTGCCAGCAGCGTAGCTGGGGAGAACACTGAAGCTTTCTTT. It translates to CASSVAGENTEAFF.

The rearrangement links TRBV27 to TRBJ2-2; unclear D gene. CDR1 and CDR2 (germline): MNHEY, SMNVEV (reference sequence). V was trimmed by 5 bases and J by 6 bases, leaving 10 bases between them. The CDR3 spans 13 residues. The chain's CDR3 is CASSPLSPGELFF. DNA of the CDR3: TGTGCCAGCAGTCCCCTCTCTCCCGGGGAGCTGTTTTTT.

The gene calls are TRBV23-1 and TRBJ1-5; TRBD1 is a possible D gene (5 bases). TRBV23-1 is assigned to the ORF class and has an uncertain function. The CDR3 loop spans 17 amino acids. V was pared by 2 bases and J by 2 bases, with 16 bases between. The CDR3 spells CASSQVVPGAGNQPQHF. Written as DNA, the CDR3 is TGCGCCAGCAGTCAAGTCGTTCCCGGGGCTGGCAATCAGCCCCAGCATTTT.

This chain uses TRBV2 with TRBJ2-1; D is possibly TRBD2 (5 bases). Germline loops: CDR1 SNHLY, CDR2 FYNNEI. The CDR3 is made up of 14 amino acids. Deletions cut 6 bases from V and 5 bases from J, with 14 bases between. The CDR3 sequence: CASSLAGPNNEQFF. For the CDR3, the DNA is TGTGCCAGCAGCCTAGCTGGTCCTAACAATGAGCAGTTCTTC.

Here the CDR3 DNA reads TGTGCCAGCAGTTTATCTGTTATAGCGGGAGATTTTGTAGGTACGCAGTATTTT. Its protein is CASSLSVIAGDFVGTQYF. The V gene is TRBV27, the J gene TRBJ2-3, with TRBD2 matching over 9 bases. The CDR3 spans 18 residues. The germline V gene encodes CDR1 MNHEY and CDR2 SMNVEV (reference sequence). The J segment lost 8 bases and the V segment lost 0 bases, leaving 15 bases of the junction unmatched.

The chain recombines TRBV6-5 with TRBJ2-3, with 10 bases fitting TRBD2. CDR1 and CDR2 from the germline V gene are MNHEY and SVGAGI. V gave up 0 bases and J gave up 8 bases; unmatched junction bases: 5. There are 15 residues in the CDR3. The CDR3 DNA follows: TGTGCCAGCAGTTACTCGGCTAGCGGGGGAGGTACGCAGTATTTT. This sequence encodes CASSYSASGGGTQYF.

The genes are TRBV5-1 and TRBJ2-2; 9 bases are shared with TRBD1. V was clipped by 5 bases and J by 6 bases; unmatched bases: 11. This CDR3 contains 16 residues. Germline lookup yields CDR1 SGHRS and CDR2 YFSETQ. The CDR3 DNA follows: TGCGCCAGCAGAAACCGGGACAGGGTGTTTCCCGGGGAGCTGTTTTTT. Protein sequence: CASRNRDRVFPGELFF.

V and J are TRBV19 and TRBJ2-7, with D tentatively TRBD2 (6 bases). V was shortened by 5 bases and J by 3 bases, with 17 bases between the two germline ends. The CDR3 spans 15 residues. Germline V lookup: CDR1 LNHDA, CDR2 SQIVND (reference sequence). In DNA, the CDR3 is TGTGCCAGTAGTTCCCTTGAGGGGACTGACTACGAGCAGTACTTC. Encoded protein: CASSSLEGTDYEQYF.

The gene calls are TRBV28 and TRBJ2-6; possible D gene TRBD1, 5 bases. The V gene lost 1 base and the J gene lost 2 bases, with 6 bases spanning the gap. CDR1 is MDHEN and CDR2 is SYDVKM in the germline V gene. This CDR3 region has 15 residues. The CDR3 spells CASSLSQAGANVLTF. The CDR3 region has the DNA TGTGCCAGCAGTTTATCACAGGCTGGGGCCAACGTCCTGACTTTC.

The chain has TRBV18 and TRBJ2-5; D call uncertain. Germline V CDR1 and CDR2: KGHSH, LQKENI. This CDR3 is built from 15 residues. V dropped 1 base and J dropped 5 bases, with 14 bases sitting between them. CDR3 coding DNA: TGTGCCAGCTCACCACAGATTGGCAGGCATGAGACCCAGTACTTC. It specifies CASSPQIGRHETQYF. The whole variable domain, remainder taken from reference TRBV18 and TRBJ2-5, is NAGVMQNPRHLVRRRGQEARLRCSPMKGHSHVYWYRQLPEEGLKFMVYLQKENIIDESGMPKERFSAEFPKEGPSILRIQQVVRGDSAAYFCASSPQIGRHETQYFGPGTRLLVL.

This sequence joins TRBV7-8 and TRBJ2-3; D not certain. This CDR3 region has 11 residues. The germline V gene encodes CDR1 SGHVS and CDR2 FQNEAQ. V was trimmed by 4 bases and J by 5 bases, leaving 4 bases between them. The CDR3 DNA is TGTGCCAGCAGCTCGTTAGATACGCAGTATTTT. It is translated as CASSSLDTQYF.

The sample holds a few counts of this clone. The chain combines TRBV13 with TRBJ2-3; 12 bases map to TRBD2. With 10 bases clipped from V and 1 base from J, the junction kept 6 bases outside the gene matches. Germline V lookup: CDR1 PRHDT, CDR2 FYEKMQ (reference sequence). The CDR3 contains 15 residues. In DNA form, the CDR3 reads TGTGCCACGGCAAGGACTAGCGGGGGCACAGATACGCAGTATTTT. This sequence encodes CATARTSGGTDTQYF.

This chain links TRBV5-1 with TRBJ2-5; D uncertain. This CDR3 is built from 13 residues. Deletions cut 0 bases from V and 3 bases from J, with 6 bases between. Looked up from germline, CDR1 is SGHRS and CDR2 is YFSETQ. CDR3 in amino acids: CASSLGNEETQYF. The CDR3 DNA is TGCGCCAGCAGCTTGGGAAACGAAGAGACCCAGTACTTC.

V usage is TRBV29-1 and J usage is TRBJ2-1, with D possibly being TRBD2 (6 bases). Germline V gene sequence: CDR1 SQVTM, CDR2 ANQGSEA. With 4 bases removed from V and 7 bases from J, the gap between germline ends came to 14 bases. This CDR3 contains 13 residues. The CDR3 spells CSVAKGRGNEQFF. CDR3 sequence (DNA): TGCAGCGTTGCAAAGGGACGGGGGAATGAGCAGTTCTTC.

The V call is TRBV7-9, the J call TRBJ2-7; no clear D gene. There are 12 residues in the CDR3. Germline values: CDR1 SEHNR, CDR2 FQNEAQ (reference sequence). V shed 1 base and J shed 3 bases, with 4 bases lying between them. CDR3 sequence reads: CASSLVGYEQYF. For the CDR3, the DNA is TGTGCCAGCAGCTTAGTGGGCTACGAGCAGTACTTC.

This clone has only a few counts. The chain is built from TRBV7-3 and TRBJ1-1; TRBD1 matches at 8 bases. This CDR3 contains 15 residues. Germline CDR1 is SGHTA and CDR2 is FQGTGA. Trimming at V came to 5 bases and at J to 0 bases, leaving 5 bases not matched to a gene. The CDR3, as DNA: TGTGCCAGCAGCCCACAGGGGGGGATGAACACTGAAGCTTTCTTT. This encodes CASSPQGGMNTEAFF.

V is TRBV29-1 and J is TRBJ1-2; D is unclear. This CDR3 spans 10 amino acids. In germline, CDR1 is SQVTM, CDR2 ANQGSEA. Deletions cut 8 bases from V and 6 bases from J, with 10 bases between. In nucleotides, the CDR3 is TGCAGCTACAAGCAGGATGGCTACACCTTC. Its translation is CSYKQDGYTF.

The V call is TRBV7-2, the J call TRBJ2-1; D tentatively reads TRBD1 or TRBD2 (5 bases each). The CDR3 has 15 amino acids. Germline V CDR1 and CDR2: SGHTA, FQGNSA. Trimming took 5 bases from V and 3 from J, leaving 14 bases between them. CDR3 in DNA: TGTGCCAGCAGCCTCGAGAGGGGTATCTACAATGAGCAGTTCTTC. Translating it yields CASSLERGIYNEQFF.